A single sample is the source of the 17 T cell receptor beta chains below, sequenced in a study of blood T cell repertoires in COVID-19. Assay: immunoSEQ multiplex PCR; the TCRdb copy retains only in-frame clones and omits some. The table records about 110,000 clones, 89% of them present only once. Sequencing was carried out using peripheral blood. The receptors were sampled from a man aged 40-55 years with active or convalescent COVID-19.

A remark on this clone: The junction does not match germline at one end; this may be a read error. The V and J genes are TRBV12-3 or TRBV12-4 and TRBJ2-1, with 10 bases aligning to TRBD1. This CDR3 has 13 amino acids. The CDR3 reads CASSLAGTGERFF. The CDR3 nucleotides read TGTGCCAGCAGTTTAGCCGGGACAGGGGAGCGGTTCTTC.

This clone was seen more than once but under ten times. This chain uses TRBV5-4 with TRBJ2-7, with 7 positions matching TRBD2. The CDR3 sequence is 15 residues long. V lost 4 bases and J lost 2; bases outside the gene matches: 9. Germline values: CDR1 SGHNT, CDR2 YYREEE (reference sequence). CDR3 region: CASSINELATYEQYF. DNA for the CDR3: TGTGCCAGCAGCATTAACGAACTAGCGACCTACGAGCAGTACTTC.

This chain links TRBV28 with TRBJ1-5, with no clear D. Deletions cut 4 bases from V and 2 bases from J, with 6 bases between. The CDR3 has 13 residues. Germline CDR1 MDHEN, CDR2 SYDVKM. Written as DNA, the CDR3 is TGTGCCAGCAGTTCAGGTGGCAATCAGCCCCAGCATTTT. Protein sequence: CASSSGGNQPQHF.

This sequence joins TRBV19 and TRBJ1-6; 9 nucleotides match TRBD1. The V gene's germline CDR1 is LNHDA and CDR2 SQIVND (reference sequence). The length of the CDR3 is 14 residues. J gave up 9 bases and V 10 bases, and 10 bases lay outside the gene matches. CDR3: CATKPGQGSSPLHF. Written as DNA, the CDR3 is TGTGCCACTAAACCGGGACAGGGTAGTTCACCCCTCCACTTT.

This rearrangement joins TRBV6-6 to TRBJ2-3; TRBD2 matches 10 bases. The CDR3 covers 16 residues. V gave up 0 bases and J gave up 3 bases; unmatched junction bases: 3. CDR1 and CDR2 (germline): MNHNY, SVGAGI (reference sequence). CDR3 region: CASSYSGAGGTDTQYF. In DNA form, the CDR3 reads TGTGCCAGCAGTTACTCGGGAGCGGGAGGGACAGATACGCAGTATTTT.

This rearrangement joins TRBV19 to TRBJ2-7; TRBD2 is a possible D gene (5 bases). From germline, CDR1 is LNHDA and CDR2 SQIVND (reference sequence). This CDR3 has 14 residues. V was clipped by 9 bases and J by 3 bases, with 18 bases between them. CDR3 loop: CARPLPRDNYEQYF. The CDR3 bases are TGTGCCAGACCTTTGCCCCGGGATAACTACGAGCAGTACTTC.

V is TRBV7-2 and J is TRBJ2-7, with D possibly matching TRBD1 (5 bases). V was pared by 6 bases and J by 3 bases, with 18 bases between. CDR1 is SGHTA and CDR2 is FQGNSA in the germline V gene. CDR3 size: 15 residues. The CDR3 coding sequence is TGTGCCAGCAGTCATGACAGCTCACCCGTCTACGAGCAGTACTTC. Protein sequence: CASSHDSSPVYEQYF.

V is TRBV7-2 and J is TRBJ1-5; D is unresolved. Germline V lookup: CDR1 SGHTA, CDR2 FQGNSA. Trimming pared 1 base from V and 3 bases from J, leaving 7 bases between. The CDR3 loop spans 14 amino acids. CDR3 bases: TGTGCCAGCAGCTTAGGAGGGATCAATCAGCCCCAGCATTTT. Its protein is CASSLGGINQPQHF.

The V call is TRBV5-1, the J call TRBJ2-3, with 8 nucleotides matching TRBD1. The junction had 15 bases not matched to a gene; V was cut back by 4 bases and J by 2 bases. The CDR3 sequence is 18 residues long. Looked up from germline, CDR1 is SGHRS and CDR2 is YFSETQ. This chain's CDR3 is CASSKTGEVSFSTDTQYF. CDR3 nucleotides: TGCGCCAGCAGCAAGACAGGGGAGGTTTCCTTTTCCACAGATACGCAGTATTTT.

The gene calls are TRBV7-2 and TRBJ2-1; the match to TRBD2 covers 9 bases. V shed 5 bases and J 7 bases; nucleotides not matched to a gene: 12. Germline CDR1 is SGHTA and CDR2 is FQGNSA. This CDR3 contains 16 residues. The CDR3 nucleotides are TGTGCCAGCAGCCCGGACCCGCGGGAGGGGGGGAATGAGCAGTTCTTC. Translation gives CASSPDPREGGNEQFF.

The CDR3 sequence: CASTHGVEAFF. Written as DNA, the CDR3 is TGTGCCAGCACTCACGGGGTTGAAGCTTTCTTT. The V call is TRBV6-6, the J call TRBJ1-1, with unresolved D. The germline V gene has CDR1 MNHNY and CDR2 SVGAGI (reference sequence). V gave up 7 bases and J gave up 7 bases, with 10 bases separating them. The CDR3 is 11 amino acids.

In this sample, this clone turned up a few times. This chain joins TRBV19 and TRBJ2-4; TRBD1 matches 7 bases. From germline, CDR1 is LNHDA and CDR2 SQIVND (reference sequence). CDR3 size: 16 residues. With V trimmed by 4 bases and J by 0 bases, 6 bases remained unmatched. The CDR3 DNA follows: TGTGCCAGTAGTAAACCACAGGGGTTAGCCAAAAACATTCAGTACTTC. Translation: CASSKPQGLAKNIQYF.

The rearrangement uses TRBV2 and TRBJ2-1, with 7 bases fitting TRBD2. The germline CDR1 and CDR2 sequences are SNHLY and FYNNEI. The CDR3 runs 17 residues. The V gene end was trimmed by 5 bases and the J gene end by 4 bases; junction bases not matched to a gene: 14. The CDR3 DNA is TGTGCCAGCAGTCTCTATGCGGGAGTGAATTCTTACAATGAGCAGTTCTTC. Translated: CASSLYAGVNSYNEQFF.

The rearrangement links TRBV28 to TRBJ1-2; D is unresolved. Deletions cut 6 bases from V and 4 bases from J, with 24 bases between. The CDR3 contains 17 residues. The V gene's germline CDR1 is MDHEN and CDR2 SYDVKM. The CDR3 nucleotides read TGTGCCAGCAGGCCGAGGGTTGGCAGCCTGAATTCCTATGGCTACACCTTC. Protein sequence: CASRPRVGSLNSYGYTF.

This clone was found a few times. This chain uses TRBV7-9 with TRBJ2-7; tentative D call: TRBD2 (5 bases). Looked up from germline, CDR1 is SEHNR and CDR2 is FQNEAQ (reference sequence). Trimming left V 3 bases short and J 0 bases short, with 6 bases between. The CDR3 runs 13 residues. CDR3 sequence (DNA): TGTGCCAGCAGCTTGCGGGCCTCCTACGAGCAGTACTTC. It codes for CASSLRASYEQYF.

This chain joins TRBV3-1 (or the pseudogene TRBV3-2) and TRBJ1-6; maybe TRBD1 (6 bases). CDR3 size: 14 residues. Trimming shortened V by 5 bases and J by 4 bases, and 9 bases separated the two germline ends. Germline V CDR1 and CDR2: LGHDT, YNNKEL (reference sequence). This chain's CDR3 is CASSVGQYNSPLHF. In DNA, the CDR3 is TGTGCCAGCAGCGTAGGACAGTATAATTCACCCCTCCACTTT.

This clone has more than one count but fewer than ten. The V gene is TRBV12-3 or TRBV12-4, the J gene TRBJ2-5; 8 bases are shared with TRBD1. The CDR3 sequence is 13 residues long. V gave up 1 base and J gave up 5 bases; unmatched junction bases: 0. In DNA form, the CDR3 reads TGTGCCAGCAGTTTAGGACAGGGGGAGACCCAGTACTTC. Translation gives CASSLGQGETQYF.